This TCR beta chain was observed in a study of T cell clones after liver transplantation. Study overall: Three of eight recipients were HCV-positive; others had non-autoimmune, non-viral indications. Until 12-24 months post-transplant, subjects got standard immunosuppression and no induction.

Germline V CDR1 and CDR2: SGDLS, YYNGEE. The CDR3 is 15 residues long. Trimming removed 0 bases from V and 1 base from J, with 9 bases in between. To note about this clone: Its antigen is still unknown.

Study conclusions and caveats: Migration into the graft, not deletion, may explain lost graft donor-reactive T cells.

Some clones are missing from TCRdb's copy, which holds only in-frame ones; the method was immunoSEQ multiplex PCR. Here the sample spans some 75,000 clones, 80% being singletons. Sorting of unstimulated PBMCs yielded separate CD3+CD4+ and CD3+CD8+ fractions. The J gene is TRBJ2-3, the V gene TRBV9; TRBD1 might be the D (6 bases). This receptor was taken from a human donor who received a liver transplant. Sequenced material: CD4+ T cells from blood, taken before liver transplant. The CDR3 loop reads CASSVEQGGTDTQYF. DNA for the CDR3: TGTGCCAGCAGCGTAGAACAGGGTGGCACAGATACGCAGTATTTT. The complete variable domain, with remaining parts taken from reference TRBV9 and TRBJ2-3, reads DSGVTQTPKHLITATGQRVTLRCSPRSGDLSVYWYQQSLDQGLQFLIQYYNGEERAKGNILERFSAQQFPDLHSELNLSSLELGDSALYFCASSVEQGGTDTQYFGPGTRLTVL.